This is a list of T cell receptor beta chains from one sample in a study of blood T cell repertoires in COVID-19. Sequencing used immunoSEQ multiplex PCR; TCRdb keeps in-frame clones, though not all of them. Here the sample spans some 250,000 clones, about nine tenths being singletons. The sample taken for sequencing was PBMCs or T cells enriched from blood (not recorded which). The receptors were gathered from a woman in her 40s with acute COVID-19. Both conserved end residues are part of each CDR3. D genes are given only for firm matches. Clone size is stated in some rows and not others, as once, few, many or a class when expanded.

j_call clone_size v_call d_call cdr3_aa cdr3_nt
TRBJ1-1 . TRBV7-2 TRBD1 CASSSYRGKNTEAFF TGTGCCAGCAGCTCGTACAGGGGGAAGAACACTGAAGCTTTCTTT
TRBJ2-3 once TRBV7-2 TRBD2 CASSDGTSGRTDTQYF TGTGCCAGCAGCGACGGGACTAGCGGGCGCACAGATACGCAGTATTTT
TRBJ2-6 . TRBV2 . CASSTGIGANVLTF TGTGCCAGCAGTACAGGGATTGGGGCCAACGTCCTGACTTTC
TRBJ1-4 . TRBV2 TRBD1 CASSPWTGSGEKLFF TGTGCCAGCAGTCCATGGACAGGGTCAGGGGAAAAACTGTTTTTT
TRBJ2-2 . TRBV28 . CATSKGRANTGELFF TGTGCCACCAGTAAGGGGCGAGCAAACACCGGGGAGCTGTTTTTT
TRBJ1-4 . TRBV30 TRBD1 CAWSLAGGSRNEKLFF TGTGCCTGGAGTTTAGCAGGGGGCAGCCGAAATGAAAAACTGTTTTTT
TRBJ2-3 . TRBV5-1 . CASSLTLTIADTQYF TGCGCCAGCAGCTTGACGTTAACCATAGCAGATACGCAGTATTTT
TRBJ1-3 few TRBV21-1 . CASSALGSTGTGSSGNTIYF TGTGCCAGCAGCGCCCTTGGAAGTACCGGGACAGGGTCCTCTGGAAACACCATATATTTT
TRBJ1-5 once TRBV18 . CASSPTDSNQPQHF TGTGCCAGCTCACCAACAGATAGCAATCAGCCCCAGCATTTT
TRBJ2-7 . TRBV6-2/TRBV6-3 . CASSFPDWAFSYEQYF TGTGCCAGCAGTTTCCCGGACTGGGCCTTCTCCTACGAGCAGTACTTC
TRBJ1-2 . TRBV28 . CASSNRVAYGYTF TGTGCCAGCAGTAACAGGGTGGCCTATGGCTACACCTTC
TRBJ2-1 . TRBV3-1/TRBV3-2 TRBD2 CASSQGLAGGYEQFF TGTGCCAGCAGCCAAGGACTAGCGGGAGGCTATGAGCAGTTCTTC
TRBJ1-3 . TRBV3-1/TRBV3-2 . CASSQMPSSGNTIYF TGTGCCAGCAGCCAAATGCCCAGCTCTGGAAACACCATATATTTT
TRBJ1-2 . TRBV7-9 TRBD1 CASSLTGDYGYTF TGTGCCAGCAGCTTGACAGGGGACTATGGCTACACCTTC
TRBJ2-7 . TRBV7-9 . CASSLARGVEQYF TGTGCCAGCAGCTTAGCGCGGGGAGTCGAGCAGTACTTC
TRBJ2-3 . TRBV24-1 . CATSDVSPTLGASVDTQYF TGTGCCACCAGTGACGTTTCGCCCACTCTCGGAGCCTCCGTTGATACGCAGTATTTT
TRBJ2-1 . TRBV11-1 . CASTIKTRYKAGEQFF TGTGCCAGCACGATAAAAACAAGATACAAGGCGGGTGAGCAGTTCTTC
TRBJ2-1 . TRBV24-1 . CATSDPRGNEQFF TGTGCCACCAGTGATCCCAGGGGCAATGAGCAGTTCTTC
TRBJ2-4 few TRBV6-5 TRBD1 CASSRTGGKNIQYF TGTGCCAGCAGCAGGACAGGGGGGAAAAACATTCAGTACTTC
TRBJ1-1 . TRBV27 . CASSPHRDTAREAFF TGTGCCAGCAGTCCCCACCGGGACACCGCTCGTGAAGCTTTCTTT
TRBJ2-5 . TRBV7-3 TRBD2 CASSPGGAGGLETQYF TGTGCCAGCAGCCCCGGGGGAGCGGGGGGTTTGGAGACCCAGTACTTC
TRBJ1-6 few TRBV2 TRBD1 CASRGVRGQSSPLHF TGTGCCAGCAGAGGGGTCAGGGGGCAGAGTTCACCCCTCCACTTT
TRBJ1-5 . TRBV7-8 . CASSLAAGSNQPQHF TGTGCCAGCAGCTTAGCGGCAGGGTCGAATCAGCCCCAGCATTTT
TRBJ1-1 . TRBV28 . CASSFSDRRDTEAFF TGTGCCAGCAGTTTTTCCGATCGGAGGGACACTGAAGCTTTCTTT
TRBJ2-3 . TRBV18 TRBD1 CASSPPWGAPGTGGADTQYF TGTGCCAGCTCACCACCGTGGGGTGCCCCAGGGACAGGGGGCGCAGATACGCAGTATTTT
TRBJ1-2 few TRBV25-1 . CASSAGTSGSGYTF TGTGCCAGCAGCGCCGGGACATCAGGGAGCGGCTACACCTTC
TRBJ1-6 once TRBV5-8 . CASSLERVNSPLHF TGTGCCAGCAGCTTGGAACGGGTAAATTCACCCCTCCACTTT
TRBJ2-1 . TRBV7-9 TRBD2 CASSLRGTSGSDEQFF TGTGCCAGCAGCTTAAGGGGGACTAGCGGGAGTGATGAGCAGTTCTTC
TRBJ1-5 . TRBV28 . CASSFVGRGGNQPQHF TGTGCCAGCAGTTTTGTCGGCAGGGGAGGCAATCAGCCCCAGCATTTT
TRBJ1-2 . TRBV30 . CAWSVTRGHGYTF TGTGCCTGGAGTGTAACCAGGGGACATGGCTACACCTTC
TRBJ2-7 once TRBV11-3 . CASRKDFFF TGTGCCAGCAGGAAGGACTTTTTTTTC
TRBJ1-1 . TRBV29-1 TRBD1 CSVDGVTGAGLLAEAFF TGCAGCGTTGATGGGGTTACAGGGGCCGGCCTTTTGGCTGAAGCTTTCTTT
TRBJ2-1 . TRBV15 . CATSRDSEAYNEQFF TGTGCCACCAGCAGAGATAGCGAAGCCTACAATGAGCAGTTCTTC
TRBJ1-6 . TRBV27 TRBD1 CASQDRGKGNSPLHF TGTGCCAGCCAGGACAGGGGAAAAGGGAATTCACCCCTCCACTTT
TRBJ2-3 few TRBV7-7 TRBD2 CASSPSGLAGVFDTQYF TGTGCTAGCAGCCCGAGCGGCCTAGCGGGAGTATTTGATACGCAGTATTTT
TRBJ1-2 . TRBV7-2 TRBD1 CASSQPGQGPYGYTF TGTGCCAGCAGCCAACCGGGACAGGGACCCTATGGCTACACCTTC
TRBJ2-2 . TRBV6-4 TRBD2 CASRKSLAGENIFRGELFF TGTGCCAGCAGGAAATCTCTAGCGGGAGAGAATATTTTTCGCGGGGAGCTGTTTTTT
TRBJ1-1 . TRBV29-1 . CSVDWESPGINTEAFF TGCAGCGTTGATTGGGAGTCACCTGGGATTAACACTGAAGCTTTCTTT
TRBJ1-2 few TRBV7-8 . CASSLRDFANYGYTF TGTGCCAGCAGCTTACGGGATTTCGCTAACTATGGCTACACCTTC
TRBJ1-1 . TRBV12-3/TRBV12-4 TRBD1 CASSLTGQTEAFF TGTGCCAGCAGTTTGACAGGGCAGACTGAAGCTTTCTTT
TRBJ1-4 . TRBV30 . CAWSAGRAGDEKLFF TGTGCCTGGAGCGCCGGGCGGGCGGGAGATGAAAAACTGTTTTTT
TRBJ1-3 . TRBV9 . CASSPIRQSGSGNTIYF TGTGCCAGCAGCCCGATCCGACAGTCAGGCTCTGGAAACACCATATATTTT
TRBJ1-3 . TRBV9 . CASSVDGGAGGNTIYF TGTGCCAGCAGCGTAGACGGAGGGGCGGGTGGAAACACCATATATTTT